These 21 T cell receptor beta chains came from one sample sequenced in a study of shared clonotypes between healthy human individuals. TCRdb's copy holds only in-frame clones and misses some; the assay was immunoSEQ multiplex PCR. The top ten hold 0.13% of the sample, which has 2 million to 2.5 million clones, 90% to 97% seen once. The sequenced material came from naive CD4+ T cells sorted from blood. Specified subset: CD45RA+ positively selected. The source of these receptors is a man younger than 35 in good health.

The CDR3 loop is CACRADPNIQYF. In DNA form, the CDR3 reads TGTGCCTGCCGAGCGGACCCAAACATTCAGTACTTC. V is TRBV30 and J is TRBJ2-4; D is possibly TRBD2 (5 bases). V lost 6 bases, J lost 6 bases, and 12 bases lay in between. Per germline, CDR1 GTSNPN and CDR2 SVGIG (reference sequence). This CDR3 has 12 amino acids. The full variable domain, completed using reference TRBV30 and TRBJ2-4, is SQTIHQWPATLVQPVGSPLSLECTVEGTSNPNLYWYRQAAGRGLQLLFYSVGIGQISSEVPQNLSASRPQDRQFILSSKKLLLSDSGFYLCACRADPNIQYFGAGTRLSVL.

A remark on this clone: Distinct nucleotide sequences in the sample also encode this CDR3. The rearrangement links TRBV6-5 to TRBJ1-2; D gene ambiguous. Trimming removed 4 bases at V and 3 bases at J, with 3 bases between. CDR1 is MNHEY and CDR2 is SVGAGI in the germline V gene. This CDR3 has 11 amino acids. Here the CDR3 reads CASSSHYGYTF. DNA of the CDR3: TGTGCCAGCAGTTCTCACTATGGCTACACCTTC.

This clone occurred once. This chain links TRBV10-3 with TRBJ1-6; D call uncertain. Germline lookup yields CDR1 ENHRY and CDR2 SYGVKD. Trimming removed 3 bases from V and 0 bases from J, with 12 bases in between. The CDR3 covers 17 residues. The CDR3, as DNA: TGTGCCATCAGTGATGCGGAAAAGAGCTCCTATAATTCACCCCTCCACTTT. Amino acid sequence: CAISDAEKSSYNSPLHF.

This chain uses TRBV15 with TRBJ1-5; D possibly corresponds to TRBD1 (6 bases). This CDR3 contains 19 residues. Germline V gives CDR1 LNHNV, CDR2 YYDKDF (reference sequence). Trimming cost V 8 bases and J 5 bases, with 31 bases left between them. CDR3 in DNA: TGTGCCACCCGGCTCCATCCGGGACACCAACCCTCGGGTTATCAGCCCCAGCATTTT. Its protein product is CATRLHPGHQPSGYQPQHF. Together with reference TRBV15 and TRBJ1-5, the CDR3 gives the full variable domain: DAMVIQNPRYQVTQFGKPVTLSCSQTLNHNVMYWYQQKSSQAPKLLFHYYDKDFNNEADTPDNFQSRRPNTSFCFLDIRSPGLGDTAMYLCATRLHPGHQPSGYQPQHFGDGTRLSIL.

The V call is TRBV2, the J call TRBJ2-3, with D maybe TRBD2 (6 bases). The germline V gene encodes CDR1 SNHLY and CDR2 FYNNEI. The V end was cut by 4 bases, the J end by 3 bases, with 11 bases between. The CDR3 length is 14 residues. DNA for the CDR3: TGTGCCAGCAGTGTAAGTCGGGGGACAGATACGCAGTATTTT. Translated: CASSVSRGTDTQYF.

The gene calls are TRBV29-1 and TRBJ2-7; TRBD1 might be the D (5 bases). Trimming stripped 4 bases from V and 4 bases from J, with 17 bases between. This CDR3 is 14 amino acids long. Germline V gene data show CDR1 as SQVTM and CDR2 as ANQGSEA. As DNA, the CDR3 is TGCAGCGTTGGGGGTCGGCAGGGTGTTTACGAGCAGTACTTC. It translates to CSVGGRQGVYEQYF.

V gene TRBV30 combines with J gene TRBJ2-5; D ambiguous. The CDR3 extends over 11 amino acids. The germline V gene has CDR1 GTSNPN and CDR2 SVGIG (reference sequence). Written as DNA, the CDR3 is TGTGCTAAGAAGGTCCAAGAGACCCAGTACTTC. It yields the protein CAKKVQETQYF.

The chain combines TRBV4-1 with TRBJ2-1, with 10 bases aligning to TRBD2. The CDR3 runs 15 residues. The trim removed 0 bases at V and 9 bases at J, leaving 5 bases unmatched. Germline lookup yields CDR1 MGHRA and CDR2 YSYEKL. This chain's CDR3 is CASSQELAGDGEQFF. As DNA, the CDR3 is TGCGCCAGCAGCCAAGAGCTAGCGGGAGACGGTGAGCAGTTCTTC.

V and J are TRBV5-1 and TRBJ2-4; the match to TRBD1 covers 9 bases. CDR1 is SGHRS and CDR2 is YFSETQ in the germline V gene. This CDR3 has 17 residues. The V gene end was trimmed by 0 bases and the J gene end by 0 bases; junction bases not matched to a gene: 4. As DNA, the CDR3 is TGCGCCAGCAGCTTGGATTCGGACAGGGGAGCCAAAAACATTCAGTACTTC. Translating it yields CASSLDSDRGAKNIQYF.

The chain links TRBV9 to TRBJ1-4; D unresolved. Germline V CDR1 and CDR2: SGDLS, YYNGEE. V gave up 6 bases and J gave up 2 bases, with 8 bases separating them. This CDR3 contains 13 residues. The CDR3 region has the DNA TGTGCCAGCAACTCCGGGACTAATGAAAAACTGTTTTTT. Its protein is CASNSGTNEKLFF.

The rearrangement uses TRBV1 and TRBJ1-6; the D call of TRBD1 is as the table states it, not checked on the DNA. TRBV1 is marked as a pseudogene. CDR3 length: 15 residues. The CDR3 nucleotides read TGCACCAGCAGCCTCATGACAGGGTATAATTCACCCCTCCACTTT. Its translation: CTSSLMTGYNSPLHF.

The chain links TRBV5-4 to TRBJ2-3, with D maybe TRBD1 (6 bases). CDR1 SGHNT and CDR2 YYREEE come from the germline V gene (reference sequence). V was trimmed by 0 bases and J by 4 bases, leaving 12 bases between them. The CDR3 runs 15 residues. CDR3 bases: TGTGCCAGCAGCTTGGAAGGGTCAGGGGCAGATACGCAGTATTTT. Translating it yields CASSLEGSGADTQYF.

The J gene is TRBJ1-5, the V gene TRBV6-1; D is unclear. The V gene lost 7 bases and the J gene lost 4 bases, with 8 bases spanning the gap. Per the germline V gene, CDR1 is MNHNS and CDR2 is SASEGT. The CDR3 is made up of 12 amino acids. CDR3 protein: CASKAGNQPQHF. CDR3 coding DNA: TGTGCCAGCAAGGCGGGAAATCAGCCCCAGCATTTT.

About this clone: At the DNA level, this CDR3 is encoded by other sequences in the same sample as well. This chain connects TRBV18 to TRBJ1-6, with D hard to call. V was pared by 3 bases and J by 0 bases, with 3 bases between. The CDR3 consists of 14 residues. Per germline, CDR1 KGHSH and CDR2 LQKENI. DNA for the CDR3: TGTGCCAGCTCACCCAGCTCCTATAATTCACCCCTCCACTTT. Residues: CASSPSSYNSPLHF.

J is TRBJ2-1 and V is TRBV5-1; 13 bases match TRBD2. Germline V lookup: CDR1 SGHRS, CDR2 YFSETQ. The CDR3 contains 16 residues. With 3 bases clipped from V and 7 bases from J, the junction kept 7 bases outside the gene matches. The DNA for the CDR3 is TGCGCCAGCAGCTCTTCGCCGGGACTAGCGGGAAATGAGCAGTTCTTC. Amino acids: CASSSSPGLAGNEQFF.

The chain uses TRBV9 and TRBJ1-6; no clear D. V lost 0 bases, J lost 0 bases, and 10 bases lay in between. Germline-derived CDR1 and CDR2 are SGDLS and YYNGEE. The CDR3 contains 17 residues. CDR3 in DNA: TGTGCCAGCAGCGTAGAGGTACAGAGCTCCTATAATTCACCCCTCCACTTT. It codes for CASSVEVQSSYNSPLHF.

This clone occurred once. Within the sample, other DNA sequences also encode this same CDR3. This chain links TRBV5-1 with TRBJ1-1; possibly TRBD1 for D (6 bases). The V gene lost 7 bases and the J gene lost 1 base, with 11 bases spanning the gap. The CDR3 extends over 13 amino acids. Per the germline V gene, CDR1 is SGHRS and CDR2 is YFSETQ. The CDR3 sequence: CASGGQGNTEAFF. CDR3 DNA: TGCGCCAGCGGGGGGCAGGGGAACACTGAAGCTTTCTTT.

The rearrangement uses TRBV5-4 and TRBJ2-4; 9 bases line up with TRBD1. The ends lost 3 bases at V and 6 bases at J; junction bases unmatched: 4. This CDR3 region has 14 residues. Germline assignment: CDR1 SGHNT and CDR2 YYREEE (reference sequence). Here the CDR3 DNA reads TGTGCCAGCAGCTCCGCGGGACAGGGAAACATTCAGTACTTC. This sequence encodes CASSSAGQGNIQYF.

This clone was seen only once. The chain links TRBV19 to TRBJ2-7; 7 nucleotides match TRBD1. Germline CDR1 is LNHDA and CDR2 is SQIVND (reference sequence). The CDR3 is made up of 13 amino acids. Losses at the gene ends were 9 bases for V and 1 base for J; bases not matched to a gene: 6. Here the CDR3 DNA reads TGTGCCAGCTCCGGGACAGCGTCCTACGAGCAGTACTTC. Amino acids: CASSGTASYEQYF. The complete variable domain, with remaining parts taken from reference TRBV19 and TRBJ2-7, reads DGGITQSPKYLFRKEGQNVTLSCEQNLNHDAMYWYRQDPGQGLRLIYYSQIVNDFQKGDIAEGYSVSREKKESFPLTVTSAQKNPTAFYLCASSGTASYEQYFGPGTRLTVT.

The CDR3 DNA reads as TGTGCCAGCAGCCCCCGAGGGGCCGTTCTTACTCGGGAGACCCAGTACTTC. Encoded protein: CASSPRGAVLTRETQYF. The chain recombines TRBV5-4 with TRBJ2-5; possibly TRBD1 or TRBD2 for D (5 bases each). Germline-derived CDR1 and CDR2 are SGHNT and YYREEE (reference sequence). CDR3 length: 17 amino acids. Trimming removed 4 bases at V and 5 bases at J, with 24 bases between.

The chain has TRBV5-1 and TRBJ2-7; D unclear. V was clipped by 0 bases and J by 1 base, with 8 bases between them. Germline V CDR1 and CDR2: SGHRS, YFSETQ. The CDR3 runs to 14 residues. The CDR3 is CASSLGWVSYEQYF. CDR3 nucleotide sequence: TGCGCCAGCAGCTTGGGCTGGGTATCCTACGAGCAGTACTTC. Full variable domain (outside the CDR3, taken from reference TRBV5-1 and TRBJ2-7): KAGVTQTPRYLIKTRGQQVTLSCSPISGHRSVSWYQQTPGQGLQFLFEYFSETQRNKGNFPGRFSGRQFSNSRSEMNVSTLELGDSALYLCASSLGWVSYEQYFGPGTRLTVT.